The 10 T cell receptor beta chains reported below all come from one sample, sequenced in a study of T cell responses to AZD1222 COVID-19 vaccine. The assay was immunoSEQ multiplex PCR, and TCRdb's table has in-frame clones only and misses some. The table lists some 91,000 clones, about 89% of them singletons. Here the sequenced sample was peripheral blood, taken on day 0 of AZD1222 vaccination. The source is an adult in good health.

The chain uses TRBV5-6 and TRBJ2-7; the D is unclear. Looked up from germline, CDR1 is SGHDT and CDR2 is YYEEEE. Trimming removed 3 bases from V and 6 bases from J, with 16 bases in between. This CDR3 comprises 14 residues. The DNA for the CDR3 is TGTGCCAGCAGCTCCCTTCTATCTACGGGCGAGCAGTACTTC. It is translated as CASSSLLSTGEQYF. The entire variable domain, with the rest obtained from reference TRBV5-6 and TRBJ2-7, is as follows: DAGVTQSPTHLIKTRGQQVTLRCSPKSGHDTVSWYQQALGQGPQFIFQYYEEEERQRGNFPDRFSGHQFPNYSSELNVNALLLGDSALYLCASSSLLSTGEQYFGPGTRLTVT.

The CDR3 region is CASGRSGGYEQYF. The CDR3, as DNA: TGTGCTAGTGGTCGTAGCGGGGGTTACGAGCAGTACTTC. The chain is built from TRBV12-5 and TRBJ2-7, with 9 bases lining up with TRBD2. The CDR3 contains 13 residues. Germline assignment: CDR1 LGHNT and CDR2 FRNRAP. V shed 5 bases, J shed 4 bases, and the junction held 3 bases outside the gene matches.

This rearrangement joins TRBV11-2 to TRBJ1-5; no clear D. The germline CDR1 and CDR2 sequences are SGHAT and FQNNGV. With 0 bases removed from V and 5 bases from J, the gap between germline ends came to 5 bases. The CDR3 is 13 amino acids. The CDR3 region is CASSLDEDQPQHF. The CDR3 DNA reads TGTGCCAGCAGCTTAGATGAGGATCAGCCCCAGCATTTT.

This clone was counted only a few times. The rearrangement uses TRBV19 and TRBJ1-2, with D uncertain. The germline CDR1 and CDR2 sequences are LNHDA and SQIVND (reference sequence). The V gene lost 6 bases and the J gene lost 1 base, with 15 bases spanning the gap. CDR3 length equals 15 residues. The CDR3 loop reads CASSPTSTLNYGYTF. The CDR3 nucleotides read TGTGCCAGTAGCCCCACGTCTACCCTTAACTATGGCTACACCTTC.

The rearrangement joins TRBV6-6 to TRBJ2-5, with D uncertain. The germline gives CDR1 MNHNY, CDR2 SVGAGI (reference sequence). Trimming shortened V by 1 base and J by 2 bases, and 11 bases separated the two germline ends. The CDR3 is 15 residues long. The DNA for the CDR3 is TGTGCCAGCAGTTACTACCGACGGAGTCAAGAGACCCAGTACTTC. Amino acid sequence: CASSYYRRSQETQYF.

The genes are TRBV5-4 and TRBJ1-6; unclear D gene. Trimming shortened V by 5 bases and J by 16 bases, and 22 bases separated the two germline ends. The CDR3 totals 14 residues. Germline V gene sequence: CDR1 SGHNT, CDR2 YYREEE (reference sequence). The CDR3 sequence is CASSKEGGPNALHF. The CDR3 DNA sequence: TGTGCCAGCAGTAAAGAAGGTGGTCCTAACGCTCTCCACTTT.

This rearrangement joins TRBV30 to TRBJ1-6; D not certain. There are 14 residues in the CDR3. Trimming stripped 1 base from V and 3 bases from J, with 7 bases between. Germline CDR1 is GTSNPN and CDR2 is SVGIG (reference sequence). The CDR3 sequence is CAWSGADYNSPLHF. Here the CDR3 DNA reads TGTGCCTGGAGTGGGGCAGACTATAATTCACCCCTCCACTTT.

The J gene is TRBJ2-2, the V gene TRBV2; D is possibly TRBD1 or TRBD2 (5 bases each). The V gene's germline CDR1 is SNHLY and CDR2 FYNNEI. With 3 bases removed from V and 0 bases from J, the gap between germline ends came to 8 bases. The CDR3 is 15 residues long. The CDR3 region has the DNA TGTGCCAGCAGTGATGGGGACGCGAACACCGGGGAGCTGTTTTTT. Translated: CASSDGDANTGELFF. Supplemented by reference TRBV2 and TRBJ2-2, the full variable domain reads EPEVTQTPSHQVTQMGQEVILRCVPISNHLYFYWYRQILGQKVEFLVSFYNNEISEKSEIFDDQFSVERPDGSNFTLKIRSTKLEDSAMYFCASSDGDANTGELFFGEGSRLTVL.

Here the CDR3 DNA reads TGTGCCAGCCGACTAGCGGGGACTTACGAGCAGTACTTC. Translating gives CASRLAGTYEQYF. The chain is built from TRBV19 and TRBJ2-7; 11 positions agree with TRBD2. This CDR3 contains 13 residues. The trim removed 9 bases at V and 4 bases at J, leaving 5 bases unmatched. Germline-derived CDR1 and CDR2 are LNHDA and SQIVND (reference sequence).

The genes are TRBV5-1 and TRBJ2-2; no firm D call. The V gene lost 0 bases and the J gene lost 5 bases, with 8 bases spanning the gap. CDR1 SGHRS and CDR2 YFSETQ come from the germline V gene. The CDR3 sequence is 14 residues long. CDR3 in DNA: TGCGCCAGCAGCTTGGTGTGGGAAACCGGGGAGCTGTTTTTT. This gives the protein CASSLVWETGELFF.